This T cell receptor (beta chain) is drawn from a study of T-cell memory formation after mild COVID-19. Study information: Clusters of TCRs were largely donor specific. General study findings and limits: Among clones peaking at day 37 in the second wave, SARS-CoV-2 specificity remained unconfirmed.

Libraries for TCRalpha and TCRbeta carried sample barcodes and unique molecular identifiers via 5'RACE. TCRdb itself ran the 5' RACE reads through MiXCR, one entry per CDR3 protein. The repertoire holds 350,000 or so distinct CDR3 sequences, with under 25% as singletons. Of note for this clonotype: The target antigen is unknown.

Trimming left V 0 bases short and J 6 bases short, with 12 bases between. Germline loops: CDR1 LNHNV, CDR2 YYDKDF (reference sequence). The CDR3 loop spans 15 amino acids. This receptor was taken from an adult woman who had mild COVID-19 (a few samples of this study predate the infection). Cell type and time point are not known. The chain recombines TRBV15 with TRBJ2-1, with D perhaps TRBD2 (6 bases). The sequenced material came from PBMCs or a T cell subset sorted from them (not recorded which). This CDR3 reads CATSRDLGGGNEQFF. CDR3 nucleotide sequence: TGTGCCACCAGCAGAGATCTGGGAGGTGGCAATGAGCAGTTCTTC.